Below, 11 T cell receptor beta chains from the same sample are listed, as sequenced in a study of blood T cell repertoires in COVID-19. TCRdb's table, derived via immunoSEQ multiplex PCR, lists solely in-frame clones and lacks some. The sample holds about 180,000 clones, roughly 80% seen once. Sample: PBMCs or T cells enriched from blood (not recorded which). The origin of the receptors is a woman aged 40 to 49 with acute COVID-19.

V gene TRBV20-1 combines with J gene TRBJ2-7; no firm D call. Between the trimmed V and J ends, which lost 7 bases and 6 bases, there was a span of 13 bases. The CDR3 extends over 11 amino acids. Germline assignment: CDR1 DFQATT and CDR2 SNEGSKA (reference sequence). CDR3 sequence reads: CSVRQLFEQYV. In DNA form, the CDR3 reads TGCAGTGTGCGTCAACTCTTCGAGCAGTACGTC.

In this sample, this clone turned up a few times. The DNA of the CDR3 is TGTGCCAGCAGTTCGGGGTTCTACGAGCAGTACTTC. This sequence encodes CASSSGFYEQYF. The gene calls are TRBV12-3 or TRBV12-4 and TRBJ2-7, with a weak D call TRBD2 (5 bases). V was shortened by 4 bases and J by 3 bases, with 7 bases between the two germline ends. The CDR3 covers 12 residues.

This sequence joins TRBV29-1 and TRBJ2-3; possibly TRBD2 for D (6 bases). The CDR3 loop spans 12 amino acids. The ends were cut back, 4 bases at V and 6 bases at J, with 11 bases in the middle. Germline lookup yields CDR1 SQVTM and CDR2 ANQGSEA. CDR3 nucleotide sequence: TGCAGCGTTGGACTAGGCAGCGATACGCAGTATTTT. Protein: CSVGLGSDTQYF.

The CDR3 spells CASSLAGGSPYNEQFF. Written as DNA, the CDR3 is TGTGCCAGCAGCTTAGCCGGCGGGAGTCCCTACAATGAGCAGTTCTTC. This chain connects TRBV7-2 to TRBJ2-1, with 7 positions matching TRBD2. V trimming: 0 bases; J trimming: 2 bases; junction bases outside the gene matches: 4. Germline-derived CDR1 and CDR2 are SGHTA and FQGNSA. The CDR3 spans 16 residues. Full variable domain (rest looked up from reference TRBV7-2 and TRBJ2-1): GAGVSQSPSNKVTEKGKDVELRCDPISGHTALYWYRQSLGQGLEFLIYFQGNSAPDKSGLPSDRFSAERTGGSVSTLTIQRTQQEDSAVYLCASSLAGGSPYNEQFFGPGTRLTVL.

The V call is TRBV30, the J call TRBJ1-2; 7 bases are a match to TRBD1. Trimming at V came to 2 bases and at J to 7 bases, leaving 7 bases not matched to a gene. The CDR3 length is 13 residues. The germline CDR1 and CDR2 sequences are GTSNPN and SVGIG (reference sequence). Here the CDR3 reads CAWSFAGQVGYTF. The DNA of the CDR3 is TGTGCCTGGAGTTTCGCCGGACAGGTTGGCTACACCTTC.

The V call is TRBV7-2, the J call TRBJ2-3, with unresolved D. This CDR3 contains 12 residues. V gave up 3 bases and J gave up 3 bases, with 4 bases separating them. Germline lookup yields CDR1 SGHTA and CDR2 FQGNSA. The CDR3 spells CASSFVTDTQYF. In DNA form, the CDR3 reads TGTGCCAGCAGCTTCGTAACAGATACGCAGTATTTT.

The rearrangement links TRBV19 to TRBJ1-2; D is possibly TRBD1 (5 bases). The germline V gene encodes CDR1 LNHDA and CDR2 SQIVND (reference sequence). This CDR3 contains 17 residues. V dropped 3 bases and J dropped 6 bases, with 23 bases sitting between them. The chain's CDR3 is CASSIGRGSPLRDGYTF. The CDR3 nucleotides are TGTGCCAGTAGTATTGGGCGGGGGAGCCCTCTGAGGGATGGCTACACCTTC.

The chain combines TRBV21-1 with TRBJ2-7; the table gives TRBD1 as D, unverified against the DNA. TRBV21-1 is tagged as a pseudogene. This CDR3 comprises 17 residues. The CDR3 region has the DNA TGTGCCAGCAGCATACCATGCGCCGGGACAGGTGTTCGCGAGCAGTACGTC. Its protein product is CASSIPCAGTGVREQYV.

V and J are TRBV19 and TRBJ2-7; 7 positions agree with TRBD2. The CDR3 totals 16 residues. Germline CDR1 LNHDA, CDR2 SQIVND (reference sequence). V lost 4 bases, J lost 2 bases, and 11 bases stayed unmatched. CDR3 in DNA: TGTGCCAGTAGTACCCTTCCGGGCCGGGGGGCCTACGAGCAGTACTTC. Encoded protein: CASSTLPGRGAYEQYF.

This clone was seen just once. The genes are TRBV5-1 and TRBJ2-3, with a possible D match to TRBD2 (5 bases). Trimming pared 4 bases from V and 6 bases from J, leaving 15 bases between. Germline V CDR1 and CDR2: SGHRS, YFSETQ. The CDR3 covers 14 residues. CDR3 DNA sequence: TGCGCCAGCAGCACGGGATCCCCGATGGATACGCAGTATTTT. It translates to CASSTGSPMDTQYF.

This CDR3 reads CASSQGLVKYEQYF. As DNA, the CDR3 is TGCGCCAGCAGCCAAGGACTAGTTAAATACGAGCAGTACTTC. The chain is built from TRBV4-1 and TRBJ2-7; TRBD2 might be the D (6 bases). V was cut by 1 base and J by 4 bases, with 11 bases left in between. There are 14 residues in the CDR3. The germline V gene encodes CDR1 MGHRA and CDR2 YSYEKL.